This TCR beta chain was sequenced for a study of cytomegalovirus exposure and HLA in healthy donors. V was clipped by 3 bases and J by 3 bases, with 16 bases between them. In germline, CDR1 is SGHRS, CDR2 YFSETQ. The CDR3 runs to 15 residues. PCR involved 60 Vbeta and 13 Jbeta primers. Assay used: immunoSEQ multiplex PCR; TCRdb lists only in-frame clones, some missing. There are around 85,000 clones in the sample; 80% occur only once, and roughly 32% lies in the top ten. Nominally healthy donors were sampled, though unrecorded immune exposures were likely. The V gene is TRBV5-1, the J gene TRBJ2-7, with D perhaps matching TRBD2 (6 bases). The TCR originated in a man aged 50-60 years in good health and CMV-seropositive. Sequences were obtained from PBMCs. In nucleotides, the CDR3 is TGCGCCAGCAGCTCAATAGCTGGAGGGGACTACGAGCAGTACTTC. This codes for CASSSIAGGDYEQYF.